The T cell receptor beta chain described here comes from a study of cytomegalovirus exposure and HLA in healthy donors. The V end lost 5 bases, the J end lost 8 bases, and 21 bases lay between the germline ends. This CDR3 has 15 amino acids. CDR1 SGHTA and CDR2 FQGNSA come from the germline V gene. 13 Jbeta primers and 60 Vbeta primers were used for the PCR. Data came from immunoSEQ multiplex PCR; TCRdb stores just in-frame clones and leaves some out. The sample consists of around 210,000 clones, around four fifths of them appearing once. This clone was counted once. The chain is built from TRBV7-2 and TRBJ1-2, with D uncertain. This TCR came from a woman aged 40-49 years in good health and CMV-seronegative. Sequencing input: PBMCs. The CDR3 DNA reads as TGTGCCAGCAGCCCGGGGTCAGAACCTTCCTCGGGCTACACCTTC. Translated: CASSPGSEPSSGYTF. The whole variable domain, remainder taken from reference TRBV7-2 and TRBJ1-2, is GAGVSQSPSNKVTEKGKDVELRCDPISGHTALYWYRQSLGQGLEFLIYFQGNSAPDKSGLPSDRFSAERTGGSVSTLTIQRTQQEDSAVYLCASSPGSEPSSGYTFGSGTRLTVV.